The rows below give T cell receptor beta chains drawn from one sample of a study of blood T cell repertoires in COVID-19. The repertoire was sequenced with immunoSEQ multiplex PCR; TCRdb's copy has only in-frame clones and lacks some. This sample has under 200,000 clones, with approximately 81% found just once. Sequenced material: peripheral blood. These receptors all stem from a woman between 50 and 59 years old with COVID-19, enrolled during active disease. CDR3s include the opening cysteine and the closing phenylalanine or tryptophan. A D gene is named only where the DNA matches it firmly. Size tells how often a clone was seen (once, few, many) or the class of an expanded clone, and some rows leave it out.

v_gene: TRBV14; d_gene: TRBD1; abundance: NA; j_gene: TRBJ2-1; CDR3aa: CASSHSQGPHYNEQFF; CDR3nt: TGTGCCAGCAGCCACTCACAGGGGCCCCATTACAATGAGCAGTTCTTC
v_gene: TRBV10-3; d_gene: NA; abundance: NA; j_gene: TRBJ2-3; CDR3aa: CAISPQGSTDTQYF; CDR3nt: TGTGCCATCAGCCCACAGGGTAGCACAGATACGCAGTATTTT
v_gene: TRBV12-2; d_gene: NA; abundance: NA; j_gene: TRBJ1-5; CDR3aa: CASRLDREKSNQPQHF; CDR3nt: TGTGCAAGTCGCTTAGACAGGGAAAAGAGCAATCAGCCCCAGCATTTT
v_gene: TRBV23-1; d_gene: NA; abundance: NA; j_gene: TRBJ1-2; CDR3aa: CATFPSSFYGYTF; CDR3nt: TGCGCCACTTTTCCTTCTAGCTTCTATGGCTACACCTTC
v_gene: TRBV7-2; d_gene: NA; abundance: NA; j_gene: TRBJ2-4; CDR3aa: CASSATLTKNIQYF; CDR3nt: TGTGCCAGCAGCGCGACACTTACCAAAAACATTCAGTACTTC
v_gene: TRBV6-7; d_gene: NA; abundance: few; j_gene: TRBJ1-6; CDR3aa: CASSYSKERSPLHF; CDR3nt: TGTGCCAGCAGTTACTCGAAGGAGAGGTCACCCCTCCACTTT
v_gene: TRBV29-1; d_gene: TRBD1; abundance: NA; j_gene: TRBJ1-5; CDR3aa: CSVEGGQGQPQHF; CDR3nt: TGCAGCGTTGAGGGGGGACAGGGTCAGCCCCAGCATTTT
v_gene: TRBV2; d_gene: TRBD2; abundance: NA; j_gene: TRBJ2-1; CDR3aa: CASRNLAGTYNEQFF; CDR3nt: TGTGCCAGCAGGAATCTAGCGGGGACCTACAATGAGCAGTTCTTC
v_gene: TRBV27; d_gene: NA; abundance: NA; j_gene: TRBJ2-5; CDR3aa: CASSTRTSGETQYF; CDR3nt: TGTGCCAGCAGTACCCGGACATCGGGAGAGACCCAGTACTTC
v_gene: TRBV9; d_gene: NA; abundance: NA; j_gene: TRBJ2-5; CDR3aa: CASSSRWDNQETQYF; CDR3nt: TGTGCCAGCAGCAGTAGATGGGACAACCAAGAGACCCAGTACTTC
v_gene: TRBV7-9; d_gene: TRBD2; abundance: NA; j_gene: TRBJ2-5; CDR3aa: CASSPNPAGGETQYF; CDR3nt: TGTGCCAGCAGCCCTAACCCAGCGGGGGGGGAGACCCAGTACTTC
v_gene: TRBV7-9; d_gene: NA; abundance: NA; j_gene: TRBJ2-5; CDR3aa: CASSLDGGAGETQYF; CDR3nt: TGTGCCAGCAGCTTAGATGGGGGGGCCGGAGAGACCCAGTACTTC
v_gene: TRBV30; d_gene: TRBD1; abundance: NA; j_gene: TRBJ1-1; CDR3aa: CAWSKRQGGEAFF; CDR3nt: TGTGCCTGGAGTAAGAGACAGGGGGGTGAAGCTTTCTTT
v_gene: TRBV18; d_gene: TRBD1; abundance: NA; j_gene: TRBJ1-5; CDR3aa: CASSPTGGGQPQHF; CDR3nt: TGTGCCAGCTCCCCGACAGGGGGTGGGCAGCCCCAGCATTTT
v_gene: TRBV2; d_gene: TRBD1; abundance: NA; j_gene: TRBJ2-7; CDR3aa: CASRGQATYEQYF; CDR3nt: TGTGCCAGCAGAGGACAGGCTACCTACGAGCAGTACTTC
v_gene: TRBV29-1; d_gene: NA; abundance: once; j_gene: TRBJ2-7; CDR3aa: CSVEDRDYEQYF; CDR3nt: TGCAGCGTTGAAGATCGGGACTACGAGCAGTACTTC
v_gene: TRBV30; d_gene: NA; abundance: NA; j_gene: TRBJ1-6; CDR3aa: CAWSVQDSSPLHF; CDR3nt: TGTGCCTGGAGTGTACAGGATAGTTCACCCCTCCACTTT
v_gene: TRBV7-2; d_gene: NA; abundance: NA; j_gene: TRBJ1-3; CDR3aa: CASSARQADRNTIYF; CDR3nt: TGTGCCAGCAGCGCCCGACAGGCCGACCGAAACACCATATATTTT
v_gene: TRBV14; d_gene: TRBD1; abundance: NA; j_gene: TRBJ1-4; CDR3aa: CASSQEGQGGNEKLFF; CDR3nt: TGTGCCAGCAGCCAAGAGGGACAGGGCGGTAATGAAAAACTGTTTTTT
v_gene: TRBV10-3; d_gene: TRBD2; abundance: NA; j_gene: TRBJ2-1; CDR3aa: CAITAGGNRDEQFF; CDR3nt: TGTGCCATCACCGCGGGGGGAAACCGCGATGAGCAGTTCTTC
v_gene: TRBV7-2; d_gene: NA; abundance: NA; j_gene: TRBJ2-7; CDR3aa: CASSLGSRVEQYF; CDR3nt: TGTGCCAGCAGCTTAGGCTCGCGGGTCGAGCAGTACTTC
v_gene: TRBV5-4; d_gene: NA; abundance: NA; j_gene: TRBJ1-5; CDR3aa: CASSPVPNSNQPQHF; CDR3nt: TGTGCCAGCAGCCCGGTACCTAATAGCAATCAGCCCCAGCATTTT
v_gene: TRBV4-1; d_gene: TRBD2; abundance: NA; j_gene: TRBJ2-1; CDR3aa: CASSLRLAGGHEQFF; CDR3nt: TGCGCCAGCAGCCTCAGACTAGCGGGGGGGCATGAGCAGTTCTTC
v_gene: TRBV30; d_gene: TRBD1; abundance: NA; j_gene: TRBJ1-2; CDR3aa: CAWYEGADYGYTF; CDR3nt: TGTGCCTGGTATGAGGGGGCGGACTATGGCTACACCTTC
v_gene: TRBV28; d_gene: NA; abundance: NA; j_gene: TRBJ1-5; CDR3aa: CASRRAYSNQPQHF; CDR3nt: TGTGCCAGCAGGCGAGCTTATAGCAATCAGCCCCAGCATTTT
v_gene: TRBV12-5; d_gene: TRBD2; abundance: once; j_gene: TRBJ2-3; CDR3aa: CASGGLAGGYTQYF; CDR3nt: TGTGCTAGTGGCGGACTAGCGGGGGGGTATACGCAGTATTTT
v_gene: TRBV11-2; d_gene: NA; abundance: NA; j_gene: TRBJ2-1; CDR3aa: CASSLGRVSSYNEQFF; CDR3nt: TGTGCCAGCAGCTTAGGCAGGGTGAGCTCCTACAATGAGCAGTTCTTC
v_gene: TRBV11-3; d_gene: NA; abundance: NA; j_gene: TRBJ2-6; CDR3aa: CASSFSQGSLLSGANVLTF; CDR3nt: TGTGCCAGCAGCTTTAGTCAGGGATCTTTATTGTCTGGGGCCAACGTCCTGACTTTC
v_gene: TRBV28; d_gene: TRBD2; abundance: few; j_gene: TRBJ2-5; CDR3aa: CASSSYELAGGPQETQYF; CDR3nt: TGTGCCAGCAGTTCCTACGAATTAGCGGGGGGCCCCCAAGAGACCCAGTACTTC
v_gene: TRBV2; d_gene: NA; abundance: NA; j_gene: TRBJ1-1; CDR3aa: CASSEQAGWNTEAFF; CDR3nt: TGTGCCAGCAGTGAACAGGCAGGGTGGAACACTGAAGCTTTCTTT
v_gene: TRBV6-5; d_gene: TRBD1; abundance: once; j_gene: TRBJ2-7; CDR3aa: CASSLGQGTYEQYF; CDR3nt: TGTGCCAGCAGTTTGGGACAGGGAACCTACGAGCAGTACTTC
v_gene: TRBV9; d_gene: TRBD2; abundance: NA; j_gene: TRBJ2-5; CDR3aa: CASSSGNSGGQETQYF; CDR3nt: TGTGCCAGCAGCTCCGGGAACAGCGGGGGCCAAGAGACCCAGTACTTC
v_gene: TRBV4-2; d_gene: NA; abundance: NA; j_gene: TRBJ2-7; CDR3aa: CASSQDLIAETYEQYF; CDR3nt: TGTGCCAGCAGCCAAGATTTAATAGCGGAAACCTACGAGCAGTACTTC
v_gene: TRBV5-1; d_gene: NA; abundance: NA; j_gene: TRBJ2-2; CDR3aa: CASSLGDSGTGELFF; CDR3nt: TGCGCCAGCAGCTTGGGCGACAGTGGGACCGGGGAGCTGTTTTTT
v_gene: TRBV9; d_gene: NA; abundance: NA; j_gene: TRBJ1-2; CDR3aa: CASSVDPTPRNYGYTF; CDR3nt: TGTGCCAGCAGCGTCGACCCGACACCAAGGAACTATGGCTACACCTTC
v_gene: TRBV28; d_gene: TRBD1; abundance: NA; j_gene: TRBJ2-3; CDR3aa: CASSHDRGRTDTQYF; CDR3nt: TGTGCCAGCAGCCACGACAGGGGGCGCACAGATACGCAGTATTTT
v_gene: TRBV19; d_gene: NA; abundance: once; j_gene: TRBJ1-5; CDR3aa: CASSIEAQGGQPQHF; CDR3nt: TGTGCCAGTAGTATAGAGGCACAGGGCGGACAGCCCCAGCATTTT
v_gene: TRBV3-1/TRBV3-2; d_gene: NA; abundance: NA; j_gene: TRBJ1-2; CDR3aa: CASSQGRTNYGYTF; CDR3nt: TGTGCCAGCAGCCAAGGCAGGACAAACTATGGCTACACCTTC
v_gene: TRBV19; d_gene: TRBD1; abundance: NA; j_gene: TRBJ2-7; CDR3aa: CASSPYSGTGSSYEQYF; CDR3nt: TGTGCCAGTAGTCCTTACTCCGGGACAGGGAGCTCCTACGAGCAGTACTTC
v_gene: TRBV5-1; d_gene: TRBD2; abundance: NA; j_gene: TRBJ2-7; CDR3aa: CASSLAGGDYEQYF; CDR3nt: TGCGCCAGCAGCTTGGCGGGGGGAGACTACGAGCAGTACTTC
v_gene: TRBV4-1; d_gene: NA; abundance: few; j_gene: TRBJ2-7; CDR3aa: CASSQEPGRAYEQYF; CDR3nt: TGCGCCAGCAGCCAAGAGCCGGGAAGGGCCTACGAGCAGTACTTC
v_gene: TRBV24-1; d_gene: NA; abundance: NA; j_gene: TRBJ2-2; CDR3aa: CATSDSQGHGELFF; CDR3nt: TGTGCCACCAGTGACTCTCAGGGGCACGGGGAGCTGTTTTTT
v_gene: TRBV6-2/TRBV6-3; d_gene: NA; abundance: NA; j_gene: TRBJ1-2; CDR3aa: CASSPQWEYGYTF; CDR3nt: TGTGCCAGCAGTCCCCAGTGGGAGTATGGCTACACCTTC
v_gene: TRBV5-1; d_gene: NA; abundance: NA; j_gene: TRBJ1-2; CDR3aa: CASSLSRVDYGYTF; CDR3nt: TGCGCCAGCAGCTTGTCCAGGGTAGACTATGGCTACACCTTC
v_gene: TRBV5-4; d_gene: NA; abundance: NA; j_gene: TRBJ2-2; CDR3aa: CASSLDGNWITGELFF; CDR3nt: TGTGCCAGCAGCCTGGACGGGAATTGGATCACCGGGGAGCTGTTTTTT
v_gene: TRBV28; d_gene: TRBD1; abundance: NA; j_gene: TRBJ2-7; CDR3aa: CASSLWATGPNEQYF; CDR3nt: TGTGCCAGCAGTTTATGGGCGACAGGGCCGAACGAGCAGTACTTC
v_gene: TRBV4-1; d_gene: NA; abundance: NA; j_gene: TRBJ2-2; CDR3aa: CASSKSGRKNTGELFF; CDR3nt: TGCGCCAGCAGCAAAAGTGGCAGAAAGAACACCGGGGAGCTGTTTTTT
v_gene: TRBV29-1; d_gene: NA; abundance: once; j_gene: TRBJ2-7; CDR3aa: CSVEGIIGELSGVSYF; CDR3nt: TGCAGCGTTGAAGGGATCATCGGGGAGCTCTCAGGGGTTTCCTACTTC
v_gene: TRBV18; d_gene: TRBD1; abundance: NA; j_gene: TRBJ1-2; CDR3aa: CASSPGTGGLYGYTF; CDR3nt: TGTGCCAGCTCACCCGGGACAGGGGGCCTCTATGGCTACACCTTC
v_gene: TRBV6-6; d_gene: TRBD1; abundance: few; j_gene: TRBJ2-7; CDR3aa: CASRNQDRFYHEQYF; CDR3nt: TGTGCCAGCAGAAACCAGGACAGGTTCTACCACGAGCAGTACTTC
v_gene: TRBV10-3; d_gene: NA; abundance: once; j_gene: TRBJ2-1; CDR3aa: CAISGEGGSYNEQFF; CDR3nt: TGTGCCATCAGTGGGGAGGGGGGGTCCTACAATGAGCAGTTCTTC
v_gene: TRBV7-2; d_gene: TRBD1; abundance: NA; j_gene: TRBJ1-3; CDR3aa: CASSWDSSGNTIYF; CDR3nt: TGTGCCAGCAGTTGGGACAGCTCTGGAAACACCATATATTTT
v_gene: TRBV7-9; d_gene: NA; abundance: NA; j_gene: TRBJ2-3; CDR3aa: CASSLAITGDTQYF; CDR3nt: TGTGCCAGCAGCTTAGCAATCACAGGGGATACGCAGTATTTT
v_gene: TRBV11-2; d_gene: NA; abundance: NA; j_gene: TRBJ2-7; CDR3aa: CASSSPEGGSSYEQYF; CDR3nt: TGTGCCAGCAGCTCCCCGGAGGGTGGGAGCTCCTACGAGCAGTACTTC